This TCR beta chain came from a study of response to subunit inactivated influenza vaccine. Study observations and caveats: The authors offered the suggestion that each seasonal influenza vaccination recruits few new T cells.

Regarding this clonotype: Its specificity is not known.

CDR3 size: 17 residues. Germline CDR1 is SGHVS and CDR2 is FNYEAQ. Germline trimming cut 4 bases from V and 1 base from J; bases unmatched to any gene: 7. TCRdb re-called the RT-PCR reads with MiXCR, one entry per CDR3 protein. The data hold 550,000 to 800,000 distinct CDR3 sequences, with around a sixth observed a single time. The TCR comes from a middle-aged man who received an inactivated influenza vaccine. The material was PBMCs from blood, obtained roughly 13 days after vaccination. The chain uses TRBV7-6 and TRBJ2-3, with TRBD2 matching 11 bases. The CDR3 coding sequence is TGTGCCAGCAGCTGGATGACTAGCGGGATTGGCACAGATACGCAGTATTTT. It yields the protein CASSWMTSGIGTDTQYF.